This T cell receptor beta chain was captured in a study of beta chain features in type 1 diabetes. At the level of the study: Cell yields, gender and age were comparable in patients and healthy donors. Examined across all samples were about 110 million sorted cells. Notes on the study in general: In every one of the four CD4+ subsets, TCRB CDR3s were moderately but significantly shorter in Type 1 diabetes patients.

As every portion of the isolated RNA was reverse transcribed, the sequencing read expressed TCRB transcripts. The data were produced by immunoSEQ multiplex PCR, yet TCRdb's version contains in-frame clones alone and is incomplete. The sample has 150,000 to 200,000 clones; 6.5% to 8.5% are singletons. It was one heparinised blood draw, averaging about 110 mL, that each donor gave. This clone appeared a few times. Its antigen remains unidentified. The CDR3 loop spans 14 amino acids. The germline V and J ends were trimmed by 1 base and 4 bases, with 12 bases remaining between them. CDR1 SGHRS and CDR2 YFSETQ come from the germline V gene.

Sequenced material: central memory CD4+ T cells from blood. This rearrangement joins TRBV5-1 to TRBJ2-7, with D tentatively TRBD1 (6 bases). The origin of this receptor is a woman aged 18-29 years with type 1 diabetes. The chain's CDR3 is CASSLSGVNYEQYF. In nucleotides, the CDR3 is TGCGCCAGCAGCTTGTCAGGGGTAAATTACGAGCAGTACTTC.